This T cell receptor (beta chain) was recorded in a study of OX40 agonist ivuxolimab in advanced cancers. Study overall: Antecedent anti-PD-1, anti-PD-L1 or anti-CTLA-4 therapy was permissible, with 30% to 50% having received some.

CDR1 is MNHEY, CDR2 SVGAGI, per germline. After removal of 2 bases from V and 8 bases from J, the junction contained 3 bases not matched to a gene. The CDR3 length is 14 residues. Sequenced by immunoSEQ multiplex PCR; TCRdb stores in-frame clones only, minus some. The table lists 20,000 to 25,000 clones, more than 75% of them singletons, with 15% to 20% in the top ten. The specimen was CD4+ or CD8+ T cells sorted from blood, collected in a trial of the OX40 agonist ivuxolimab. The chain combines TRBV6-5 with TRBJ1-6, with 7 bases fitting TRBD1. This receptor was taken from an adult with an advanced solid tumor such as melanoma, head and neck, liver or kidney cancer. The CDR3 DNA sequence: TGTGCCAGCAGTTACCTACAGGGGCATTCACCCCTCCACTTT. The encoded protein is CASSYLQGHSPLHF.